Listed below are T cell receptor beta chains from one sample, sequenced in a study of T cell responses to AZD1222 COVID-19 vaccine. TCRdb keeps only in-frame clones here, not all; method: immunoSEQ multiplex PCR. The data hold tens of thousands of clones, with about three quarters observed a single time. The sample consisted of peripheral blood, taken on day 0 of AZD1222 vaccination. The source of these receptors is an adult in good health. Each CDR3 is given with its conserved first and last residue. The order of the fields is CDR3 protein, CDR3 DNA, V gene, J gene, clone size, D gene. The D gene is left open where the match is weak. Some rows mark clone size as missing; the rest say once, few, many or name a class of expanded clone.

CDR3: CASSLEAGFGNTIYF
DNA: TGTGCCAGCAGCTTGGAGGCAGGGTTCGGAAACACCATATATTTT
V: TRBV5-5
J: TRBJ1-3
size: once
D: NA

CDR3: CASSRDRAEPQHF
DNA: TGTGCCAGCAGCCGGGACAGGGCGGAGCCCCAGCATTTT
V: TRBV7-9
J: TRBJ1-5
size: NA
D: TRBD1

CDR3: CASSLGRGSLNTIYF
DNA: TGTGCCAGCAGCTTAGGCAGGGGGTCCCTGAACACCATATATTTT
V: TRBV11-2
J: TRBJ1-3
size: once
D: TRBD1

CDR3: CASSFRSSYNEQFF
DNA: TGTGCCAGCAGCTTCAGAAGCTCCTACAATGAGCAGTTCTTC
V: TRBV5-6
J: TRBJ2-1
size: NA
D: NA

CDR3: CASRPRTGFSPLHF
DNA: TGTGCCAGCAGGCCCCGGACAGGGTTCTCACCCCTCCACTTT
V: TRBV2
J: TRBJ1-6
size: NA
D: TRBD1

CDR3: CASSQSLIKAF
DNA: TGTGCCAGCAGCCAGTCCTTAATTAAGGCTTTT
V: TRBV14
J: TRBJ1-4
size: once
D: NA

CDR3: CASSIETGKGGYTF
DNA: TGTGCCAGTAGTATCGAGACAGGGAAAGGCGGCTACACCTTC
V: TRBV19
J: TRBJ1-2
size: NA
D: TRBD1

CDR3: CASSSLVGRIGDTQYF
DNA: TGTGCCAGCAGCTCCCTAGTCGGCCGAATAGGTGATACGCAGTATTTT
V: TRBV11-2
J: TRBJ2-3
size: NA
D: NA

CDR3: CASSPQYGGAHETQYF
DNA: TGTGCCAGCTCACCACAGTACGGGGGGGCCCACGAGACCCAGTACTTC
V: TRBV18
J: TRBJ2-5
size: NA
D: TRBD2

CDR3: CASSLSSGGAYEQYF
DNA: TGTGCCAGCAGTCTATCTAGCGGGGGGGCGTACGAGCAGTACTTC
V: TRBV27
J: TRBJ2-7
size: NA
D: TRBD2

CDR3: CASSEGTLETQYF
DNA: TGCGCCAGCAGCGAGGGGACCCTAGAGACCCAGTACTTC
V: TRBV10-1
J: TRBJ2-5
size: NA
D: NA

CDR3: CAISEPPQSQQLSEAFF
DNA: TGTGCCATCAGTGAGCCGCCACAGTCCCAGCAACTTTCTGAAGCTTTCTTT
V: TRBV10-3
J: TRBJ1-1
size: few
D: NA

CDR3: CASSPRTSWGTSGGAANTGELFF
DNA: TGTGCCAGCAGCCCGCGGACATCCTGGGGGACTAGCGGGGGTGCCGCGAACACCGGGGAGCTGTTTTTT
V: TRBV7-8
J: TRBJ2-2
size: NA
D: TRBD2

CDR3: CASSRGESNEQFF
DNA: TGTGCCAGCAGCCGGGGGGAGTCTAATGAGCAGTTCTTC
V: TRBV6-2/TRBV6-3
J: TRBJ2-1
size: NA
D: TRBD2

CDR3: CATRFGRGNQPQHF
DNA: TGTGCCACCCGCTTCGGTCGTGGCAATCAGCCCCAGCATTTT
V: TRBV19
J: TRBJ1-5
size: few
D: NA

CDR3: CASSDGGAGELFF
DNA: TGTGCCAGCAGTGACGGGGGGGCCGGGGAGCTGTTTTTT
V: TRBV2
J: TRBJ2-2
size: NA
D: TRBD2

CDR3: CASSLEGGGTHGREQYF
DNA: TGCGCCAGCAGCTTGGAAGGCGGGGGGACCCACGGCCGCGAGCAGTACTTC
V: TRBV5-1
J: TRBJ2-7
size: NA
D: TRBD2

CDR3: CASSEFAGAYNEQFF
DNA: TGTGCCAGCAGTGAATTTGCGGGGGCTTACAATGAGCAGTTCTTC
V: TRBV6-1
J: TRBJ2-1
size: NA
D: NA

CDR3: CASRTQGSGQPQHF
DNA: TGTGCCAGTAGGACACAGGGTTCGGGGCAGCCCCAGCATTTT
V: TRBV19
J: TRBJ1-5
size: NA
D: NA

CDR3: CASSQAGTRRRRDYGYTF
DNA: TGTGCCAGCAGCCAGGCCGGGACACGCCGAAGGAGGGACTATGGCTACACCTTC
V: TRBV3-1/TRBV3-2
J: TRBJ1-2
size: NA
D: NA

CDR3: CASSTRGSYGYTF
DNA: TGTGCCAGCAGCACCAGGGGGTCGTATGGCTACACCTTC
V: TRBV5-5
J: TRBJ1-2
size: NA
D: TRBD1

CDR3: CATSTGQGATNEKLFF
DNA: TGTGCCACCAGCACAGGACAGGGGGCAACTAATGAAAAACTGTTTTTT
V: TRBV15
J: TRBJ1-4
size: NA
D: TRBD1

CDR3: CAWSVLGTGGYNEQFF
DNA: TGTGCCTGGAGTGTACTCGGGACAGGGGGCTACAATGAGCAGTTCTTC
V: TRBV30
J: TRBJ2-1
size: few
D: TRBD1

CDR3: CSVALGNTEAFF
DNA: TGCAGCGTTGCTCTGGGGAACACTGAAGCTTTCTTT
V: TRBV29-1
J: TRBJ1-1
size: NA
D: NA

CDR3: CATSDSGTGGRETQYF
DNA: TGTGCCACCAGTGACTCCGGGACAGGGGGCAGGGAGACCCAGTACTTC
V: TRBV24-1
J: TRBJ2-5
size: NA
D: TRBD1

CDR3: CASSPARTSGGNNEQFF
DNA: TGTGCCAGCAGTCCAGCGCGGACTAGCGGGGGGAACAATGAGCAGTTCTTC
V: TRBV6-2/TRBV6-3
J: TRBJ2-1
size: NA
D: TRBD2

CDR3: CASSDSSGGTQYF
DNA: TGTGCCAGCAGTGACTCGTCGGGTGGGACCCAGTACTTC
V: TRBV6-4
J: TRBJ2-5
size: NA
D: NA

CDR3: CASSAWGEAFF
DNA: TGTGCCAGCAGCGCTTGGGGGGAAGCTTTCTTT
V: TRBV2
J: TRBJ1-1
size: few
D: NA

CDR3: CASSRPGQPQHF
DNA: TGTGCCAGCAGCCGTCCTGGGCAGCCCCAGCATTTT
V: TRBV5-6
J: TRBJ1-5
size: NA
D: NA

CDR3: CASSRGQGANEQFF
DNA: TGTGCCAGTAGTCGGGGGCAGGGTGCCAATGAGCAGTTCTTC
V: TRBV19
J: TRBJ2-1
size: NA
D: NA

CDR3: CASRRSWGITDTQYF
DNA: TGTGCCAGCCGACGTTCATGGGGCATCACAGATACGCAGTATTTT
V: TRBV6-5
J: TRBJ2-3
size: NA
D: NA

CDR3: CASGYRVGDYGYTF
DNA: TGTGCCAGCGGGTACAGAGTCGGTGACTATGGCTACACCTTC
V: TRBV27
J: TRBJ1-2
size: NA
D: NA

CDR3: CASSLVGGTNTGELFF
DNA: TGTGCCAGCAGCTTAGTCGGGGGTACGAACACCGGGGAGCTGTTTTTT
V: TRBV7-3
J: TRBJ2-2
size: NA
D: NA

CDR3: CASSINPGQGQETQYF
DNA: TGTGCCAGCAGCATAAATCCTGGACAGGGACAAGAGACCCAGTACTTC
V: TRBV5-4
J: TRBJ2-5
size: NA
D: TRBD1

CDR3: CASSSPPSDTQYF
DNA: TGTGCCAGCAGTTCGCCCCCTTCAGATACGCAGTATTTT
V: TRBV6-2/TRBV6-3
J: TRBJ2-3
size: NA
D: NA

CDR3: CASSRRQDSGNTIYF
DNA: TGTGCCAGCAGTCGACGACAGGACTCTGGAAACACCATATATTTT
V: TRBV2
J: TRBJ1-3
size: once
D: NA

CDR3: CASSESGGRTEAFF
DNA: TGTGCCAGCAGTGAAAGTGGGGGCAGGACTGAAGCTTTCTTT
V: TRBV6-1
J: TRBJ1-1
size: NA
D: NA

CDR3: CASSQTLVGEQFF
DNA: TGTGCCAGCAGTCAGACCCTAGTTGGTGAGCAGTTCTTC
V: TRBV11-3
J: TRBJ2-1
size: few
D: NA

CDR3: CASSQGGSSYNSPLHF
DNA: TGCGCCAGCAGCCAAGGGGGGAGCTCCTATAATTCACCCCTCCACTTT
V: TRBV4-3
J: TRBJ1-6
size: few
D: NA

CDR3: CASSPIEGGYTF
DNA: TGTGCCAGCAGCCCAATTGAGGGAGGCTACACCTTC
V: TRBV11-2
J: TRBJ1-2
size: NA
D: NA

CDR3: CASSQASREGEQYF
DNA: TGTGCCAGCAGCCAAGCGTCCAGGGAGGGCGAGCAGTACTTC
V: TRBV3-1/TRBV3-2
J: TRBJ2-7
size: once
D: TRBD2

CDR3: CASSETGTHNEQFF
DNA: TGTGCCAGCAGCGAAACCGGGACCCACAATGAGCAGTTCTTC
V: TRBV9
J: TRBJ2-1
size: NA
D: NA

CDR3: CASMPVFSDTQYF
DNA: TGTGCCAGCATGCCCGTATTTTCAGATACGCAGTATTTT
V: TRBV2
J: TRBJ2-3
size: few
D: NA

CDR3: CASSQGDGVEAFF
DNA: TGCGCCAGCAGCCAAGGAGACGGGGTTGAAGCTTTCTTT
V: TRBV4-1
J: TRBJ1-1
size: NA
D: NA

CDR3: CASSQDSTRETQYF
DNA: TGTGCCAGCAGCCAAGATAGCACTAGAGAGACCCAGTACTTC
V: TRBV3-1/TRBV3-2
J: TRBJ2-5
size: NA
D: NA

CDR3: CASSLDPNNRGRAFF
DNA: TGTGCCAGCAGCTTGGACCCAAATAACAGGGGCCGAGCTTTCTTT
V: TRBV5-5
J: TRBJ1-1
size: NA
D: TRBD1

CDR3: CASSFLRGRYSNQPQHF
DNA: TGTGCCAGTAGTTTCTTAAGGGGGCGGTATAGCAATCAGCCCCAGCATTTT
V: TRBV19
J: TRBJ1-5
size: NA
D: TRBD1

CDR3: CASSLVRGAGELFF
DNA: TGTGCCAGCAGTTTAGTCAGGGGCGCCGGGGAGCTGTTTTTT
V: TRBV27
J: TRBJ2-2
size: few
D: NA

CDR3: CASSPRDRGYEQYF
DNA: TGCGCCAGCAGCCCCCGGGACAGGGGCTACGAGCAGTACTTC
V: TRBV5-1
J: TRBJ2-7
size: few
D: TRBD1

CDR3: CASSLGGSYEQYF
DNA: TGTGCCAGCAGTTTGGGGGGTAGCTACGAGCAGTACTTC
V: TRBV27
J: TRBJ2-7
size: NA
D: NA

CDR3: CASSEAFAGRNMGYF
DNA: TGTGCCAGCAGTGAAGCCTTCGCCGGGCGCAACATGGGGTATTTT
V: TRBV6-1
J: TRBJ2-3
size: NA
D: NA

CDR3: CASSLPRTGQETQYF
DNA: TGTGCCAGCAGTTTACCCCGGACAGGGCAAGAGACCCAGTACTTC
V: TRBV28
J: TRBJ2-5
size: NA
D: TRBD1

CDR3: CASSHEVGEQYF
DNA: TGTGCCAGCAGCCACGAGGTGGGCGAGCAGTACTTC
V: TRBV11-2
J: TRBJ2-7
size: few
D: NA

CDR3: CASSQGHLRKGNYEQYF
DNA: TGTGCCAGCTCGCAGGGACACTTAAGAAAAGGGAACTACGAGCAGTACTTC
V: TRBV18
J: TRBJ2-7
size: NA
D: NA

CDR3: CASSVGEAGVLGELFF
DNA: TGTGCCAGCAGCGTAGGGGAGGCGGGTGTCCTCGGGGAGCTGTTTTTT
V: TRBV9
J: TRBJ2-2
size: NA
D: NA

CDR3: CASRSAGTVNTEAFF
DNA: TGTGCCAGCAGATCAGCCGGGACCGTGAACACTGAAGCTTTCTTT
V: TRBV7-9
J: TRBJ1-1
size: once
D: NA

CDR3: CASSLVAGQGPDTQYF
DNA: TGTGCCAGCAGCTTAGTAGCGGGACAGGGACCAGATACGCAGTATTTT
V: TRBV7-2
J: TRBJ2-3
size: NA
D: NA